These 18 T cell receptor beta chains were sequenced from one sample in a study (dated by TCRdb to 2015 to 2017). The library was obtained by 5' RACE. Instrument on record: Illumina MiSeq. TCRdb trimmed the raw reads at Q25, called clones with MiXCR and kept productive beta chains. Rows are combined by CDR3 protein, so each entry shows the most common genes and DNA. In all, the sample holds 7,000 to 9,000 distinct CDR3 sequences, and about 30% of those were seen once. 3.5% to 5% of the sample goes to the ten largest clones. The material sequenced was naive CD4+ T cells sorted from a lymph node. The cell subset or site tag for this specimen amounts to: naive CD4+ T cells, CD4+CD45RA+CD25-. Receptor source: a female donor with breast cancer.

The chain carries TRBV9 and TRBJ2-7, with D tentatively TRBD1 or TRBD2 (5 bases each). The CDR3 has 15 amino acids. Trimming took off 2 bases at V and 4 bases at J, with 16 bases between the two ends. CDR1 SGDLS and CDR2 YYNGEE come from the germline V gene. The CDR3 coding sequence is TGTGCCAGCAGCGTGGGACCCCAGGGAGTATACGAGCAGTACTTC. Residues: CASSVGPQGVYEQYF.

This clonotype was seen repeatedly, ten times or more. The chain employs TRBV30 and TRBJ2-7, with 8 bases matching TRBD1. The CDR3 spans 14 residues. V was clipped by 0 bases and J by 4 bases; unmatched bases: 5. Germline CDR1 is GTSNPN and CDR2 is SVGIG (reference sequence). The CDR3 loop is CAWSVGRGLYEQYF. The CDR3 DNA sequence: TGTGCCTGGAGTGTTGGCAGGGGGCTGTACGAGCAGTACTTC.

In the case of this clonotype: This may be a read error, as it is one base from a much larger clone. The chain carries TRBV20-1 and TRBJ2-3, with D hard to call. The CDR3 extends over 11 amino acids. The germline gives CDR1 DFQATT, CDR2 SNEGSKA (reference sequence). CDR3 coding DNA: TGCAGTGCTAGGAATTGGGATACGCGGTATTTT. Encoded protein: CSARNWDTRYF.

Relative to its sample, this clonotype is medium-sized (0.01 to 0.1%). V usage is TRBV6-5 and J usage is TRBJ2-2, with D perhaps given as TRBD1 or TRBD2 (5 bases each). Germline V gives CDR1 MNHEY, CDR2 SVGAGI. The CDR3 covers 15 residues. V was clipped by 5 bases and J by 4 bases, with 14 bases between them. The CDR3 spells CASSRGRTSTGELFF. In DNA form, the CDR3 reads TGTGCCAGCAGTAGGGGACGCACGAGCACCGGGGAGCTGTTTTTT.

By share, this clonotype counts as medium-sized. V gene TRBV2 combines with J gene TRBJ2-7; D call uncertain. CDR1 SNHLY and CDR2 FYNNEI come from the germline V gene. V was shortened by 7 bases and J by 0 bases, with 16 bases between the two germline ends. The CDR3 contains 15 residues. Here the CDR3 reads CASNDQPPDSYEQYF. CDR3 DNA sequence: TGTGCCAGCAACGACCAACCCCCCGACTCCTACGAGCAGTACTTC.

Worth noting for this clonotype: One end of the junction is discordant with germline, which a read error may explain. This chain links TRBV7-9 with TRBJ2-1, with D tentatively TRBD1 (5 bases). Germline V gene lookup returns CDR1 SEHNR and CDR2 FQNEAQ (reference sequence). CDR3 length: 15 amino acids. CDR3 in DNA: TGTGCCAGCAGCTTACGGCAGGGCTCCTACAATGAACAGTCCTTC. Translated: CASSLRQGSYNEQSF.

This clonotype was counted at least ten times. A read error may be the cause here, since a much bigger clone is one base away. The chain combines TRBV29-1 with TRBJ1-1; 7 positions agree with TRBD1. The CDR3 runs to 11 residues. V shed 3 bases, J shed 11 bases, and the junction held 6 bases outside the gene matches. Germline CDR1 reads SQVTM; CDR2 reads ANQGSEA. The CDR3 loop is CSVDTTGRAFF. The CDR3 nucleotides are TGCAGCGTTGACACGACAGGGCGGGCTTTCTTT.

By share of the sample, this clonotype is medium-sized. The rearrangement joins TRBV3-1 to TRBJ1-2, with D maybe TRBD1 (6 bases). Germline CDR1 is LGHDT and CDR2 is YNNKEL (reference sequence). The ends were cut back, 0 bases at V and 5 bases at J, with 10 bases in the middle. The CDR3 runs to 14 residues. CDR3 sequence reads: CASSQDARGYGYTF. CDR3 coding DNA: TGTGCCAGCAGCCAAGACGCCAGGGGTTATGGCTACACCTTC. The full variable domain, with the rest looked up from reference TRBV3-1 and TRBJ1-2, is DTAVSQTPKYLVTQMGNDKSIKCEQNLGHDTMYWYKQDSKKFLKIMFSYNNKELIINETVPNRFSPKSPDKAHLNLHINSLELGDSAVYFCASSQDARGYGYTFGSGTRLTVV.

Notes on this clonotype: Just one base apart from a much larger clone, this may be a read error. Written as DNA, the CDR3 is TGCGCCAGCAGCCAAGATCTAGGACTAGTGGGAGGGCCCTATGAGCAGTTCTTC. It yields the protein CASSQDLGLVGGPYEQFF. J is TRBJ2-1 and V is TRBV4-1, with 7 bases aligning to TRBD2. CDR1 and CDR2 from the germline V gene are MGHRA and YSYEKL. V shed 0 bases, J shed 8 bases, and the junction held 16 bases outside the gene matches. This CDR3 contains 18 residues.

As regards this clonotype: A much more abundant neighbour one base away suggests this may be a read error. This sequence joins TRBV9 and TRBJ1-6; maybe TRBD1 (6 bases). Per the germline V gene, CDR1 is SGDLS and CDR2 is YYNGEE. V was pared by 7 bases and J by 7 bases, with 12 bases between. The CDR3 contains 13 residues. The CDR3, as DNA: TGTGCCAGCGGCGCCACAGGGAATTCACCCCTCCACTTT. Translating gives CASGATGNSPLHF.

As to this clonotype: A much larger clone differs by one base, so this may be a read error. The chain uses TRBV5-6 and TRBJ2-1; D remains unclear. The CDR3 totals 16 residues. Germline V CDR1 and CDR2: SGHDT, YYEEEE. CDR3 DNA: TGTGCCAGCAGCCGAGGTTTAACTAACTCCTGCAATGAGCAGTTCTTC. Its protein product is CASSRGLTNSCNEQFF. Full variable domain (missing parts from reference TRBV5-6 and TRBJ2-1): DAGVTQSPTHLIKTRGQQVTLRCSPKSGHDTVSWYQQALGQGPQFIFQYYEEEERQRGNFPDRFSGHQFPNYSSELNVNALLLGDSALYLCASSRGLTNSCNEQFFGPGTRLTVL.

The chain is built from TRBV5-1 and TRBJ2-6; perhaps TRBD2 as D (6 bases). CDR1 is SGHRS, CDR2 YFSETQ, per germline. Between the trimmed V and J ends, which lost 0 bases and 2 bases, there was a span of 18 bases. This CDR3 contains 19 residues. The CDR3 loop is CASSLDGSGTEAGANVLTF. DNA of the CDR3: TGCGCCAGCAGCTTGGACGGGAGCGGAACTGAAGCTGGGGCCAACGTCCTGACTTTC.

This clonotype was found many times. The chain has TRBV25-1 and TRBJ1-1; D possibly corresponds to TRBD1 (5 bases). CDR3 length equals 14 residues. Trimming took off 7 bases at V and 2 bases at J, with 14 bases between the two ends. Germline lookup yields CDR1 MGHDK and CDR2 SYGVNS. The CDR3: CASTGRGLNTEAFF. In nucleotides, the CDR3 is TGTGCCAGCACGGGGAGGGGCCTTAACACTGAAGCTTTCTTT.

Comments on this clonotype: A much larger clone lies a single base off, so this may be a read error. V is TRBV6-2 or TRBV6-3 and J is TRBJ1-2; weak D call: TRBD1 (6 bases). The CDR3 is 14 amino acids. Germline CDR1 MNHEY, CDR2 SVGEGT. The CDR3 loop is CDSIPTTGTYGYTF. The CDR3, as DNA: TGTGACAGCATTCCTACGACAGGCACTTATGGCTACACCTTC.

This clonotype is termed medium-sized (0.01 to 0.1%). This chain joins TRBV25-1 and TRBJ2-7, with 8 bases lining up with TRBD1. This CDR3 has 15 amino acids. Germline loops: CDR1 MGHDK, CDR2 SYGVNS. The junction had 5 bases not matched to a gene; V was cut back by 2 bases and J by 2 bases. CDR3 coding DNA: TGTGCCAGCAGTGAAACAGGGGGTGCTACCTACGAGCAGTACTTC. This encodes CASSETGGATYEQYF.

On this clonotype: A much larger clone is a single base away; this may be a read error. The J gene is TRBJ2-5, the V gene TRBV12-3 or TRBV12-4; TRBD2 matches 7 bases. There are 18 residues in the CDR3. The CDR3 loop reads CASSPNGGTGGDQETHYF. In DNA, the CDR3 is TGTGCCAGCAGTCCCAACGGGGGGACTGGAGGAGATCAAGAGACCCACTACTTC.

This clonotype was seen at least ten times. The chain links TRBV4-2 to TRBJ1-6, with unresolved D. The V gene lost 0 bases and the J gene lost 3 bases, with 6 bases spanning the gap. The CDR3 totals 15 residues. The germline V gene encodes CDR1 LGHNA and CDR2 YNFKEQ. The DNA of the CDR3 is TGTGCCAGCAGCCAAGATCTGTACTATAATTCACCCCTCCACTTT. Its translation: CASSQDLYYNSPLHF.

This sequence joins TRBV5-1 and TRBJ2-1, with D possibly TRBD1 on 6 matching bases. Trimming cost V 4 bases and J 0 bases, with 11 bases left between them. The CDR3 spans 15 residues. Germline V gene data show CDR1 as SGHRS and CDR2 as YFSETQ. CDR3 region: CASSPTGNSYNEQFF. In DNA, the CDR3 is TGCGCCAGCAGCCCTACAGGGAACTCCTACAATGAGCAGTTCTTC.